The 8 T cell receptor beta chains in this list originate from one sample, sequenced in a study of Tregs in tolerant kidney transplant recipients. Method: immunoSEQ multiplex PCR; TCRdb's copy keeps in-frame clones and lacks some. The sample yields fewer than 20,000 clones, about four fifths seen once. Input material: Tregs from blood. The receptors shown here come from a human donor in good health.

The rearrangement uses TRBV19 and TRBJ1-1; D not certain. Germline CDR1 is LNHDA and CDR2 is SQIVND (reference sequence). The CDR3 length is 11 residues. Trimming took off 7 bases at V and 6 bases at J, with 9 bases between the two ends. The CDR3: CASKGMAEAFF. As DNA, the CDR3 is TGTGCCAGTAAAGGGATGGCTGAAGCTTTCTTT.

This clone was found a few times. J is TRBJ2-1 and V is TRBV29-1, with TRBD2 matching 8 bases. Germline lookup yields CDR1 SQVTM and CDR2 ANQGSEA. Germline trimming cut 3 bases from V and 5 bases from J; bases unmatched to any gene: 6. This CDR3 is built from 14 residues. The DNA of the CDR3 is TGCAGCGTTGATTTCGGGAGGGTCGACAATGAGCAGTTCTTC. Amino acid sequence: CSVDFGRVDNEQFF.

This clone was counted a single time. The CDR3: CASSSGQAYGYTF. CDR3 sequence (DNA): TGTGCCAGCAGCTCGGGACAGGCCTATGGCTACACCTTC. The chain uses TRBV5-4 and TRBJ1-2; 8 nucleotides match TRBD1. The V gene's germline CDR1 is SGHNT and CDR2 YYREEE (reference sequence). The ends lost 3 bases at V and 4 bases at J; junction bases unmatched: 2. The CDR3 extends over 13 amino acids.

This clone was counted a single time. This chain connects TRBV5-6 to TRBJ2-3; D possibly corresponds to TRBD1 (6 bases). Trimming shortened V by 4 bases and J by 11 bases, and 17 bases separated the two germline ends. Germline CDR1 SGHDT, CDR2 YYEEEE. CDR3 length: 13 residues. The DNA of the CDR3 is TGTGCCAGCAGCGGACCCAGGGGTCTAGGGCAGTATTTT. This translates into CASSGPRGLGQYF.

The rearrangement links TRBV7-2 to TRBJ2-4, with TRBD1 identical over 8 bases. After removal of 2 bases from V and 8 bases from J, the junction contained 5 bases not matched to a gene. The CDR3 length is 14 residues. Germline-derived CDR1 and CDR2 are SGHTA and FQGNSA. The CDR3: CASSLNRGMDIQYF. In DNA, the CDR3 is TGTGCCAGCAGCTTAAACAGGGGGATGGACATTCAGTACTTC.

The chain recombines TRBV7-6 with TRBJ2-5; 11 positions agree with TRBD2. V dropped 1 base and J dropped 2; count of bases not matched to a gene: 15. This CDR3 contains 20 residues. The V gene's germline CDR1 is SGHVS and CDR2 FNYEAQ. CDR3 in DNA: TGTGCCAGCAGCTTAGTACCGGGGATAGGCCTAGCGGGGGGACAAGAGACCCAGTACTTC. Amino acid sequence: CASSLVPGIGLAGGQETQYF.

This chain uses TRBV27 with TRBJ1-4, with D possibly being TRBD1 (6 bases). The CDR3 runs 15 residues. Germline-derived CDR1 and CDR2 are MNHEY and SMNVEV (reference sequence). Trimming removed 1 base from V and 6 bases from J, with 12 bases in between. For the CDR3, the DNA is TGTGCCAGCAGTTTATGGGGGGGCGCGGATGAAAAACTGTTTTTT. This codes for CASSLWGGADEKLFF.

The DNA of the CDR3 is TGTGCCTGGAGTGTTTACCCCGGGGGGGGGCGTAGCGATACGCAGTATTTT. Its translation is CAWSVYPGGGRSDTQYF. The chain links TRBV30 to TRBJ2-3; TRBD2 agrees at 8 bases. The CDR3 consists of 17 residues. With V trimmed by 0 bases and J by 6 bases, 14 bases remained unmatched. Germline V CDR1 and CDR2: GTSNPN, SVGIG (reference sequence).